This T cell receptor beta chain originates from a study of T cells after yellow fever vaccination. Notes on the study in general: Abundant clonotypes from the bulk population could get into FACS-sorted repertoires as contaminants. Researchers report a weaker secondary response that nonetheless peaked faster, day 5 versus 15. Reappearing after the booster were most of the clones from primary vaccination (less than 98% CD4, 88% CD8).

This clonotype was seen only a few times. As yet, its antigen is unknown. Generation of TCR cDNA used 5'RACE template switching (which added a universal primer site and UMIs). From the 5' RACE reads, TCRdb called clonotypes with MiXCR, one entry per CDR3 protein. Found here are under 200,000 distinct CDR3 sequences, about 10% of them singletons; the top ten hold less than 40%. The clonotype was recovered from a man aged 18 to 35 who received the YFV17D yellow fever vaccine. Specimen: CD8+ T cells sorted from PBMCs, collected 15 days after the yellow fever booster vaccination.

The CDR3 region is CASSPPGHLAYEQYF. CDR3 DNA sequence: TGTGCCAGCAGCCCCCCCGGACACCTAGCCTACGAGCAGTACTTC. The chain is built from TRBV6-6 and TRBJ2-7, with D maybe TRBD1 (5 bases). CDR3 length: 15 residues. Trimming stripped 6 bases from V and 2 bases from J, with 17 bases between. CDR1 is MNHNY, CDR2 SVGAGI, per germline (reference sequence).